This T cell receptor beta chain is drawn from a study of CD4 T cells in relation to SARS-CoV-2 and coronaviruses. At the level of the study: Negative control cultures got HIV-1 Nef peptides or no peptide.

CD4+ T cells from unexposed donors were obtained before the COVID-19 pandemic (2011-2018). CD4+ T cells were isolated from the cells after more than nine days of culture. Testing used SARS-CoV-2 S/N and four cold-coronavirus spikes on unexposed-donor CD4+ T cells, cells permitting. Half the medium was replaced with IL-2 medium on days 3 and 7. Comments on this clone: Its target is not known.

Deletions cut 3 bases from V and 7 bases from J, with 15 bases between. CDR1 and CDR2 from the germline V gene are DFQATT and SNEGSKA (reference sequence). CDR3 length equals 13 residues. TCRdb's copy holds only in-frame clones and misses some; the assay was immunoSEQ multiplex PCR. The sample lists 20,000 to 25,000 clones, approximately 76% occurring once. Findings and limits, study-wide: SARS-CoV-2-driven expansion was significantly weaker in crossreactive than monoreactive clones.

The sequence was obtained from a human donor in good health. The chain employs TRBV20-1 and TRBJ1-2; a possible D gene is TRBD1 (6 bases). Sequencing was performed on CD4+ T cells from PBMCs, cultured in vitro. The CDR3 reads CSASTGNRRGYTF. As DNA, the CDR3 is TGCAGTGCTAGTACAGGGAATCGTCGTGGCTACACCTTC.